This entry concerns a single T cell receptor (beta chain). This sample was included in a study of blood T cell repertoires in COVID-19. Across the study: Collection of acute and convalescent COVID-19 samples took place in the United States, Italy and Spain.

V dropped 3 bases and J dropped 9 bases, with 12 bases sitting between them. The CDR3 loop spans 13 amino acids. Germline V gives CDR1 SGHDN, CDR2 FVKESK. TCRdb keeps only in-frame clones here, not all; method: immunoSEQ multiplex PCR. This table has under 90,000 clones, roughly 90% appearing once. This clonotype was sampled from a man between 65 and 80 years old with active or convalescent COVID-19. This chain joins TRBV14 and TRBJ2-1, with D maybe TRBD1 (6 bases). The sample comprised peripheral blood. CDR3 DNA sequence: TGTGCCAGCAGCCAGACCAGACAGGTTGAGCAGTTCTTC. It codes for CASSQTRQVEQFF.